The clone carrying this T cell receptor beta chain appeared a single time. The antigen is not known. Uncontrolled infection, other autoimmune disease, pregnancy or lactation disqualified patients from enrolment. Diagnosis rested on symptoms, serum thyroxine and TRAb, thyroid ultrasound, and orbital computed tomography. This record comes from a study of T cells in Graves' hyperthyroidism and ophthalmopathy. The study, taken as a whole, reports: Most clonotypes expanded in the thyroid (above 0.001) were also present in blood.

J was trimmed by 2 bases and V by 1 base; bases with no gene match: 3. This CDR3 comprises 15 residues. Germline CDR1 KGHSH, CDR2 LQKENI. RNA transcripts served as the template for amplifying TCR beta CDR3 regions. The HTBI primer set was used in a first-round RT-PCR of the TCR CDR3. One entry per CDR3 protein, called by TCRdb with MiXCR from the multiplex PCR reads. The data contain a few hundred thousand distinct CDR3 sequences, roughly 45% of them singletons. The sequence derives from an adult woman with Graves' disease, either hyperthyroidism or ophthalmopathy (not recorded which). The material sequenced was peripheral blood or thyroid tissue (not recorded which). The V call is TRBV18, the J call TRBJ2-5; 8 bases match TRBD1. The CDR3 is CASSPRRDRQETQYF. As DNA, the CDR3 is TGTGCCAGCTCACCACGACGGGACAGGCAAGAGACCCAGTACTTC. The full variable domain, rest sourced from reference TRBV18 and TRBJ2-5, is NAGVMQNPRHLVRRRGQEARLRCSPMKGHSHVYWYRQLPEEGLKFMVYLQKENIIDESGMPKERFSAEFPKEGPSILRIQQVVRGDSAAYFCASSPRRDRQETQYFGPGTRLLVL.